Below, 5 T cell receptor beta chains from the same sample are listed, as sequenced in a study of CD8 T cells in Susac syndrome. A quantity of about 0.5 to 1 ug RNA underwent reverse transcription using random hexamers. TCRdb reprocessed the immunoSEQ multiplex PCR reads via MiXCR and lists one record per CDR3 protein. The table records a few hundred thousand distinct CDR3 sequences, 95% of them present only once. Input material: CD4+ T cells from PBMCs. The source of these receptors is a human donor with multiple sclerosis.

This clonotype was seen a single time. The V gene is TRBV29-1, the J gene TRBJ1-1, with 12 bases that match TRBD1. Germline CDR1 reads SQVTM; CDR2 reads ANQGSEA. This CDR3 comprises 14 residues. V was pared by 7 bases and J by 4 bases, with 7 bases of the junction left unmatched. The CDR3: CSAGQGARSTEAFF. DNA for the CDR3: TGCAGCGCGGGACAGGGGGCGAGGAGCACTGAAGCTTTCTTT. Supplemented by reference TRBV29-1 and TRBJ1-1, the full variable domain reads SAVISQKPSRDICQRGTSLTIQCQVDSQVTMMFWYRQQPGQSLTLIATANQGSEATYESGFVIDKFPISRPNLTFSTLTVSNMSPEDSSIYLCSAGQGARSTEAFFGQGTRLTVV.

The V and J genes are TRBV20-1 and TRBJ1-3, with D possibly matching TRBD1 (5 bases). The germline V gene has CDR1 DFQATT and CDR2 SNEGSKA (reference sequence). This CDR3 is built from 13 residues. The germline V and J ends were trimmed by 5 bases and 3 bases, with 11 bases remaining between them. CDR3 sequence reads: CSAGADNGNTIYF. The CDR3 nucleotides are TGCAGTGCTGGGGCGGACAATGGAAACACCATATATTTT.

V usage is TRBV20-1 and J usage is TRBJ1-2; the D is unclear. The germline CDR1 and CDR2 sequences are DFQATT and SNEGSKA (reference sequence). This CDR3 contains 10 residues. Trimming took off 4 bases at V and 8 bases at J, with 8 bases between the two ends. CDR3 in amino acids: CSATTLGYTF. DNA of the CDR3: TGCAGTGCTACAACGCTGGGCTACACCTTC.

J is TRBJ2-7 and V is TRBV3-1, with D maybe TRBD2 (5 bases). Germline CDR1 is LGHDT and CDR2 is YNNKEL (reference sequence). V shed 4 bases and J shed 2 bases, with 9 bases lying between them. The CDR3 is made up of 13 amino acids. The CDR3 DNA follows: TGTGCCAGCAGCCCCCCGCGGGCCTACGAGCAGTACTTC. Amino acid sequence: CASSPPRAYEQYF.

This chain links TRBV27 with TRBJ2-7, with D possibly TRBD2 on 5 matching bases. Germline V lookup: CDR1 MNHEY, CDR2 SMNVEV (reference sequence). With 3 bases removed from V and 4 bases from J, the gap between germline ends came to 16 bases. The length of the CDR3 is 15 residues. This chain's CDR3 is CASSFRSNGGYEQYF. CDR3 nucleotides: TGTGCCAGCAGTTTTCGGTCAAACGGCGGGTACGAGCAGTACTTC.